This T cell receptor (beta chain) was recovered during a study of CD8 T cells in ankylosing spondylitis. Study-wide results and limits: Roughly eight highly homologous variants made up a TCR beta motif that seemed to typify ankylosing spondylitis blood.

From the 5' RACE reads, TCRdb called clonotypes with MiXCR, one entry per CDR3 protein. Of 150,000 to 250,000 distinct CDR3 sequences in the sample, over 10% are singletons; the top ten hold about 17%. Germline V lookup: CDR1 MGHRA, CDR2 YSYEKL. Trimming left V 0 bases short and J 6 bases short, with 7 bases between. CDR3 length: 13 residues. Worth noting for this clonotype: Antigen: not known.

Material for sequencing was blood, either unsorted or a sorted T cell fraction (not recorded which). The TCR comes from a male donor with ankylosing spondylitis or in good health (not recorded which). The chain is built from TRBV4-1 and TRBJ2-3; D is unresolved. DNA for the CDR3: TGCGCCAGCAGCCAAGAAGTCGCCGATACGCAGTATTTT. It is translated as CASSQEVADTQYF.